These 23 T cell receptor beta chains originate from one sample sequenced in a study of OX40 agonist ivuxolimab in advanced cancers. The assay was immunoSEQ multiplex PCR, and TCRdb's table has in-frame clones only and misses some. The profile shows roughly 11,000 clones, 65% to 80% of them singletons. Source: CD4+ or CD8+ T cells sorted from blood, taken in a trial of the OX40 agonist ivuxolimab. These receptors all stem from an adult with an advanced solid tumor such as melanoma, head and neck, liver or kidney cancer.

By frequency in the sample, this clone is medium-sized. CDR3 DNA sequence: TGTGCCACCAGCAGACCCCTGAGGACCGCCGCCAACGTCCTGACTTTC. It yields the protein CATSRPLRTAANVLTF. This chain uses TRBV15 with TRBJ2-6; D gene uncertain. The CDR3 consists of 16 residues. Per germline, CDR1 LNHNV and CDR2 YYDKDF (reference sequence). V lost 2 bases to trimming and J lost 7 bases, with 15 bases between them. The whole variable domain, remainder taken from reference TRBV15 and TRBJ2-6, is DAMVIQNPRYQVTQFGKPVTLSCSQTLNHNVMYWYQQKSSQAPKLLFHYYDKDFNNEADTPDNFQSRRPNTSFCFLDIRSPGLGDTAMYLCATSRPLRTAANVLTFGAGSRLTVL.

In this sample, this clone turned up once. The V and J genes are TRBV6-1 and TRBJ1-2; D is possibly TRBD1 (5 bases). CDR1 is MNHNS, CDR2 SASEGT, per germline. Trimming shortened V by 9 bases and J by 1 base, and 18 bases separated the two germline ends. The CDR3 has 15 amino acids. The CDR3, as DNA: TGTGCCAGTTATAATCCGGGGCAGGGTAACTATGGCTACACCTTC. This codes for CASYNPGQGNYGYTF.

The chain uses TRBV11-1 and TRBJ2-7, with 9 nucleotides matching TRBD1. CDR3 length: 15 amino acids. J was trimmed by 3 bases and V by 3 bases; bases with no gene match: 6. The germline V gene encodes CDR1 SGHAT and CDR2 FQDESV (reference sequence). The CDR3 DNA reads as TGTGCCAGCAGCTTGGGACAGGGTCTCCTCTACGAGCAGTACTTC. Its protein is CASSLGQGLLYEQYF.

The CDR3 DNA follows: TGTGCTAGTCGGAGTAGCGGGACCCACGAGCAGTACTTC. Translation gives CASRSSGTHEQYF. This chain joins TRBV12-5 and TRBJ2-7; 8 bases match TRBD2. The CDR3 totals 13 residues. Per the germline V gene, CDR1 is LGHNT and CDR2 is FRNRAP. V was pared by 8 bases and J by 5 bases, with 8 bases of the junction left unmatched.

V gene TRBV6-4 combines with J gene TRBJ2-3; TRBD2 matches 7 bases. CDR1 is MRHNA and CDR2 is SNTAGT in the germline V gene. J lost 0 bases, V lost 3 bases, and 9 bases had no gene match. CDR3 length: 17 amino acids. The CDR3 DNA follows: TGTGCCAGCAGTGAAGGGGAATCGGGGGGTAGCACAGATACGCAGTATTTT. Translation: CASSEGESGGSTDTQYF.

This clone was seen once. In DNA form, the CDR3 reads TGTGCCAGCAGTTTACTAGCGGGAGCACCTACTATTGAGACCCAGTACTTC. This gives the protein CASSLLAGAPTIETQYF. V usage is TRBV27 and J usage is TRBJ2-5, with 10 bases lining up with TRBD2. Germline V gives CDR1 MNHEY, CDR2 SMNVEV (reference sequence). Unmatched junction bases numbered 11, after V lost 2 bases and J lost 5 bases. This CDR3 is 17 amino acids long.

This clone was seen a handful of times. The chain has TRBV11-2 and TRBJ2-7, with D perhaps matching TRBD2 (5 bases). The CDR3 has 14 residues. Deletions cut 4 bases from V and 0 bases from J, with 10 bases between. Germline CDR1 and CDR2: SGHAT and FQNNGV. The CDR3 DNA follows: TGTGCCAGCAGCTGGGAGCGGTCCTCCTACGAGCAGTACTTC. Residues: CASSWERSSYEQYF. Variable domain in full (rest from reference TRBV11-2 and TRBJ2-7): EAGVAQSPRYKIIEKRQSVAFWCNPISGHATLYWYQQILGQGPKLLIQFQNNGVVDDSQLPKDRFSAERLKGVDSTLKIQPAKLEDSAVYLCASSWERSSYEQYFGPGTRLTVT.

The rearrangement links TRBV6-1 to TRBJ2-6; D unclear. Trimming shortened V by 3 bases and J by 0 bases, and 6 bases separated the two germline ends. Germline V CDR1 and CDR2: MNHNS, SASEGT. CDR3 length equals 15 residues. The CDR3 loop is CASSDSDSGANVLTF. In DNA form, the CDR3 reads TGTGCCAGCAGTGACTCTGACTCTGGGGCCAACGTCCTGACTTTC.

The chain has TRBV4-2 and TRBJ1-2; 8 positions agree with TRBD1. Trimming took 4 bases from V and 2 from J; bases not matched to a gene: 6. CDR1 is LGHNA and CDR2 is YNFKEQ in the germline V gene. The CDR3 sequence is 15 residues long. CDR3 region: CASSRPGQDNYGYTF. For the CDR3, the DNA is TGTGCCAGCAGCCGACCGGGACAGGACAACTATGGCTACACCTTC.

This clone showed up just once. This chain uses TRBV7-3 with TRBJ2-1; maybe TRBD1 (6 bases). This CDR3 spans 15 amino acids. Germline V CDR1 and CDR2: SGHTA, FQGTGA. The ends were cut back, 0 bases at V and 1 base at J, with 7 bases in the middle. CDR3 bases: TGTGCCAGCAGCTTAACCGGACAGTCCTACAATGAGCAGTTCTTC. Its protein product is CASSLTGQSYNEQFF.

The rearrangement links TRBV2 to TRBJ2-3; 11 positions agree with TRBD2. Germline lookup yields CDR1 SNHLY and CDR2 FYNNEI. Germline trimming cut 6 bases from V and 3 bases from J; bases unmatched to any gene: 2. The CDR3 has 14 residues. The CDR3 sequence is CASRTSGGTDTQYF. CDR3 bases: TGTGCCAGCAGAACTAGCGGGGGTACAGATACGCAGTATTTT.

The DNA of the CDR3 is TGTGCCAGTAGCCAGACAGGTTATGGCTACACCTTC. Translated, it gives CASSQTGYGYTF. The genes are TRBV19 and TRBJ1-2; D is perhaps TRBD1 (6 bases). Deletions cut 6 bases from V and 5 bases from J, with 10 bases between. This CDR3 is built from 12 residues. The germline V gene has CDR1 LNHDA and CDR2 SQIVND (reference sequence).

This chain's CDR3 is CASSSLPTDTQYF. For the CDR3, the DNA is TGTGCCAGCAGCTCTCTGCCCACAGATACGCAGTATTTT. V is TRBV11-2 and J is TRBJ2-3; D unclear. Germline lookup yields CDR1 SGHAT and CDR2 FQNNGV. This CDR3 comprises 13 residues. Between the trimmed V and J ends, which lost 4 bases and 2 bases, there was a span of 7 bases.

The CDR3 loop reads CASSLGGRPNEKLFF. CDR3 coding DNA: TGTGCCAGCAGCTTAGGGGGTAGACCTAATGAAAAACTGTTTTTT. The V and J genes are TRBV7-8 and TRBJ1-4; D ambiguous. The CDR3 is made up of 15 amino acids. Trimming took off 1 base at V and 3 bases at J, with 9 bases between the two ends. Germline V gene lookup returns CDR1 SGHVS and CDR2 FQNEAQ.

The chain recombines TRBV27 with TRBJ2-2; tentatively, D is TRBD1 (5 bases). The V gene's germline CDR1 is MNHEY and CDR2 SMNVEV (reference sequence). The CDR3 is 12 residues long. The V end was cut by 9 bases, the J end by 4 bases, with 9 bases between. CDR3: CASTGVTGELFF. CDR3 DNA: TGTGCCAGTACAGGTGTCACCGGGGAGCTGTTTTTT.

The rearrangement links TRBV19 to TRBJ2-2; TRBD2 aligns across 13 bases. V lost 7 bases, J lost 6 bases, and 5 bases stayed unmatched. The germline V gene has CDR1 LNHDA and CDR2 SQIVND (reference sequence). The CDR3 consists of 15 residues. The CDR3 DNA reads as TGTGCCAGTACAAGACTAGCGGGAGGTCCCGGGGAGCTGTTTTTT. Translated: CASTRLAGGPGELFF.

This rearrangement joins TRBV7-9 to TRBJ2-7; TRBD1 agrees at 7 bases. The CDR3 is 14 amino acids. V lost 3 bases, J lost 3 bases, and 5 bases stayed unmatched. CDR1 and CDR2 from the germline V gene are SEHNR and FQNEAQ (reference sequence). The CDR3 reads CASSFGQENYEQYF. The DNA for the CDR3 is TGTGCCAGCAGCTTTGGACAGGAGAACTACGAGCAGTACTTC.

This clone showed up just a few times. This chain joins TRBV30 and TRBJ1-2; D is perhaps TRBD1 (6 bases). The CDR3 is made up of 13 amino acids. CDR1 and CDR2 (germline): GTSNPN, SVGIG (reference sequence). CDR3 residues: CVGRTETHRGYTF. CDR3 sequence (DNA): TGTGTGGGTCGGACAGAGACACACCGTGGCTACACCTTC.

The chain links TRBV11-3 to TRBJ1-1, with 7 bases that match TRBD1. The CDR3 contains 13 residues. J gave up 9 bases and V 4 bases, and 8 bases lay outside the gene matches. In germline, CDR1 is SGHNT, CDR2 YENEEA. CDR3 in DNA: TGTGCCAGCAGCTACGGGACAGCAAATAAAGCTTTCTTT. Protein: CASSYGTANKAFF.

The chain couples TRBV4-2 to TRBJ2-2; D tentatively fits TRBD1 or TRBD2 (5 bases each). Germline V gene sequence: CDR1 LGHNA, CDR2 YNFKEQ. V lost 7 bases and J 7 bases, leaving 19 bases between the germline ends. The CDR3 is 15 amino acids. CDR3 nucleotide sequence: TGTGCCAGCAAGCAACGGCTTGGGGGTTTCGGGGAGCTGTTTTTT. This codes for CASKQRLGGFGELFF.

Turning to this clone: Other DNA sequences in this specimen translate into the identical CDR3. The chain carries TRBV18 and TRBJ2-7; TRBD1 might be the D (7 bases). Trimming shortened V by 1 base and J by 2 bases, and 12 bases separated the two germline ends. Looked up from germline, CDR1 is KGHSH and CDR2 is LQKENI. The CDR3 is made up of 15 amino acids. In DNA form, the CDR3 reads TGTGCCAGCTCACCACGGCAGGGGGGACCCTACGAGCAGTACTTC. Protein: CASSPRQGGPYEQYF. Full variable domain (rest looked up from reference TRBV18 and TRBJ2-7): NAGVMQNPRHLVRRRGQEARLRCSPMKGHSHVYWYRQLPEEGLKFMVYLQKENIIDESGMPKERFSAEFPKEGPSILRIQQVVRGDSAAYFCASSPRQGGPYEQYFGPGTRLTVT.

This chain links TRBV6-4 with TRBJ2-3; the D gene is possibly TRBD1 (6 bases). Trimming took 2 bases from V and 4 from J, leaving 10 bases between them. CDR3 length: 14 amino acids. Germline CDR1 is MRHNA and CDR2 is SNTAGT. Here the CDR3 DNA reads TGTGCCAGCAGTGACGGGGGCGAAGCAGATACGCAGTATTTT. Protein: CASSDGGEADTQYF.

The chain recombines TRBV6-5 with TRBJ2-1; D remains unclear. The CDR3 is made up of 15 amino acids. The V end lost 3 bases, the J end lost 2 bases, and 11 bases lay between the germline ends. Germline V gene lookup returns CDR1 MNHEY and CDR2 SVGAGI. The CDR3 region is CASSYSDPTYNEQFF. CDR3 DNA sequence: TGTGCCAGCAGTTATAGTGACCCCACCTACAATGAGCAGTTCTTC.